The rows below give T cell receptor beta chains drawn from one sample of a study of CD8 T cells in ankylosing spondylitis. TCRdb processed the 5' RACE reads anew with MiXCR; each CDR3 protein has one entry. The sample consists of under 400,000 distinct CDR3 sequences, around a tenth of them appearing once. Sequenced material: blood, either unsorted or a sorted T cell fraction (not recorded which). These receptors all stem from a female donor with ankylosing spondylitis or in good health (not recorded which). CDR3s include the opening cysteine and the closing phenylalanine or tryptophan. The order of the fields is D gene, V gene, clone size, J gene, CDR3 DNA, CDR3 protein. The D gene is left open where the match is weak. Clone size is not always given. Where it is, it says once, few, many or a class for expanded clones.

NA	TRBV7-9	NA	TRBJ2-1	TGTGCCAGCAGCCCACTGGAGGGGAATGACCCCAACAATGAGCAGTTCTTC	CASSPLEGNDPNNEQFF
TRBD1	TRBV4-3	many	TRBJ1-5	TGCGCCAGCAGCCATGGGACAGGGGTCGATCAGCCCCAGCATTTT	CASSHGTGVDQPQHF
NA	TRBV19	many	TRBJ1-1	TGTGCCAGTAGCCAACGGGTGTCTGAAGCTTTCTTT	CASSQRVSEAFF
NA	TRBV20-1	many	TRBJ1-2	TGCAGTGCTAGAGAGAGTCCGGGACGGAACACCTTC	CSARESPGRNTF
NA	TRBV30	NA	TRBJ1-1	TGTGCCTGGAGCGCGTGGGAGGGGAGGGGGTACACTGAAGCTTTCTTT	CAWSAWEGRGYTEAFF
NA	TRBV5-1	few	TRBJ2-6	TGCGCCAGCAGCTTGGACAGGACAAGGGTCCTGACTTTC	CASSLDRTRVLTF
TRBD1	TRBV20-1	NA	TRBJ1-2	TGCAGTGCTAGAGGGGATTTGACGATGAGGGGGCGAAGCGGTGGCTACACCTTC	CSARGDLTMRGRSGGYTF
NA	TRBV28	many	TRBJ2-7	TGTGCCAGCAGCCCACCTAGGCTCGTTCACGAGCAGTACTTC	CASSPPRLVHEQYF
TRBD2	TRBV5-1	many	TRBJ2-2	TGCGCCAGCAGCCCAGCGGGGGGGCCGTCCGGGGAGCTGTTTTTT	CASSPAGGPSGELFF
NA	TRBV7-2	many	TRBJ1-6	TGTGCCAGCAGCTTAGCGCTCTGGAATTCACCCCTCCACTTT	CASSLALWNSPLHF
NA	TRBV5-1	many	TRBJ1-5	TGCGCCAGCAGCTTGAGCGGGGTTCAGCCCCAGCATTTT	CASSLSGVQPQHF
NA	TRBV28	NA	TRBJ2-1	TGTGCCAGCAGTATCGGATCCCTCGATGAGCAGTTCTTC	CASSIGSLDEQFF
NA	TRBV5-1	few	TRBJ2-2	TGCGCCAGCAGCTCCCGAGGACTGTTGAGCGGGGAGCTGTTTTTT	CASSSRGLLSGELFF
NA	TRBV28	many	TRBJ1-1	TGTAAGACGGACAGTCCGCCGAACACTGAAGCTTTCTTT	CKTDSPPNTEAFF
NA	TRBV9	many	TRBJ1-6	TGTGCCAGCAGCGTGGGGACCGGGACCGGGTCACCCCTCCACTTT	CASSVGTGTGSPLHF
NA	TRBV21-1	many	TRBJ2-1	TGTGCCAGCAGCAAAGAGTCGGTAAGGACCTTCACAACCGAGGGAGAGCAGTTCTTC	CASSKESVRTFTTEGEQFF
NA	TRBV5-6	few	TRBJ2-3	TGTGCCAGCAGCCCGGACCGGGGGTGGGGCACAGATACGCAGTATTTT	CASSPDRGWGTDTQYF
NA	TRBV6-6	many	TRBJ2-3	TGTGCCAGCACCCCCAAGGAGGGGACGCAGTATTTT	CASTPKEGTQYF
NA	TRBV27	many	TRBJ2-7	TGTGCCAGCAGATTTAGCCCTGGCGAGCAGTACTTC	CASRFSPGEQYF
NA	TRBV5-1	many	TRBJ2-3	TGCGCCAGCAGCTTTGGGTCCTGGACAGATACGCAGTATTTT	CASSFGSWTDTQYF
TRBD1	TRBV9	many	TRBJ2-7	TGTGCCAGCAGCCCGGGACAGAATAGATACGAGCAGTACTTC	CASSPGQNRYEQYF
TRBD2	TRBV20-1	NA	TRBJ2-1	TGCAGTGCTAGTACCGGGGGAACTAGCGGGAGGGTCTATGAGCAGTTCTTC	CSASTGGTSGRVYEQFF
TRBD1	TRBV12-3/TRBV12-4	NA	TRBJ2-7	TGTGCCAGCAGTTTGGGACAGGGGGAACGCGAGCAGTACTTC	CASSLGQGEREQYF
TRBD1	TRBV20-1	many	TRBJ1-2	TGCAGTGCTGGACCGGGACAGGGGGCAGTTGGCTACACCTTC	CSAGPGQGAVGYTF
TRBD2	TRBV29-1	NA	TRBJ2-1	TGCAGCTTCAGAGCGGGGCTTTACAATGAGCAGTTCTTC	CSFRAGLYNEQFF
TRBD1	TRBV18	NA	TRBJ1-4	TGTGCCAGCTCAAGGACAGGGGATGAAAAACTGTTTTTT	CASSRTGDEKLFF
NA	TRBV6-5	many	TRBJ2-5	TGTGCCAGCAACCAGGGGGGGACCCAGTACTTC	CASNQGGTQYF
NA	TRBV4-2	many	TRBJ1-1	TGTGCCAGCAGCCAAAGGGGTTGGGCTTTCTTT	CASSQRGWAFF
NA	TRBV6-1	many	TRBJ2-7	TGTGCCAGCACTAGGGATCCCCCCTACGAGCAGTACTTC	CASTRDPPYEQYF
NA	TRBV5-1	many	TRBJ2-3	TGCGCCAGCACCCAAGGTGGGAGAGGTCTCACAGATACGCAGTATTTT	CASTQGGRGLTDTQYF
NA	TRBV28	many	TRBJ1-1	TGTGCCAGCAGACCCGTGTTTGCGCCGAACACTGAAGCTTTCTTT	CASRPVFAPNTEAFF
TRBD1	TRBV5-5	many	TRBJ2-5	TGTGCCAGCAGCTTCGGGACAGGGGGTTCCAAGACCCAGTACTTC	CASSFGTGGSKTQYF
NA	TRBV20-1	few	TRBJ1-5	TGCAGTGCTAGAGTTCTGGCGATTAGCAATCAGCCCCAGCATTTT	CSARVLAISNQPQHF
NA	TRBV7-2	many	TRBJ2-1	TGTGCCAGCAGCTTAGCAGCGGCCAGGCGTGGCTCCTACAATGAGCAGTTCTTC	CASSLAAARRGSYNEQFF
NA	TRBV24-1	many	TRBJ2-7	TGTGCCACCAGTGATTCTCTTTACGAGCAGTACTTC	CATSDSLYEQYF
NA	TRBV5-6	NA	TRBJ2-5	TGTGCCAGCAGCTTTGGGGGTTCGGGGGAGACCCAGTACTTC	CASSFGGSGETQYF
NA	TRBV28	many	TRBJ1-6	TGTGCCAGCAGTTCAACCACCGGGGGAGATAGGGCCCTCCACTTT	CASSSTTGGDRALHF
TRBD2	TRBV7-6	NA	TRBJ2-1	TGTGCCAGCAGCTTAACTAGCGGGAGCGGCAATGAGCAGTTCTTC	CASSLTSGSGNEQFF
TRBD2	TRBV27	many	TRBJ2-7	TGTGCCAGCAGTCCCTTAGCGGGAGGGCCCAAAGACGAGCAGTACTTC	CASSPLAGGPKDEQYF
NA	TRBV9	many	TRBJ2-2	TGTGCCAGCAGCGTCCGACAGGTTTCGAACACCGGGGAGCTGTTTTTT	CASSVRQVSNTGELFF
NA	TRBV28	many	TRBJ1-2	TGTGCCAGCAACACAGCAGGGGCCTCTATTAGCTACACCTTC	CASNTAGASISYTF
NA	TRBV10-3	many	TRBJ2-5	TGTGCCATCAGTGACGCAGGCACCCAAGAGACCCAGTACTTC	CAISDAGTQETQYF
NA	TRBV9	NA	TRBJ1-1	TGTGCCAGCAGCCTGACAGCCTCGAACACTGAAGCTTTCTTT	CASSLTASNTEAFF
TRBD2	TRBV7-2	few	TRBJ2-7	TGTGCCAGCAGCTTCCTGACTAGCGGAACCTACGAGCAGTACTTC	CASSFLTSGTYEQYF
NA	TRBV29-1	many	TRBJ1-6	TGCAGCGTTGAGTTTGGGGGGATCGGTTCACCCCTCCACTTT	CSVEFGGIGSPLHF
NA	TRBV27	few	TRBJ2-7	TGTGCCAGCAGTCCCTGGGGGCCGACCTACGAGCAGTACTTC	CASSPWGPTYEQYF
NA	TRBV5-1	many	TRBJ1-1	TGCGCCAGCAGGTGGGGGTCCTTCGGCTCCACTACTGAAGCTTTCTTT	CASRWGSFGSTTEAFF
TRBD1	TRBV12-3/TRBV12-4	few	TRBJ2-1	TGTGCCAGCAGCAAGTCCGGGACAGGGGCTTGGAATGAGCAGTTCTTC	CASSKSGTGAWNEQFF
TRBD2	TRBV5-1	many	TRBJ2-4	TGCGCCAGCAGCTCCAGCGGGGCGGGGGTACCCCTAGCCAAAAACATTCAGTACTTC	CASSSSGAGVPLAKNIQYF
TRBD1	TRBV29-1	many	TRBJ2-2	TGCAGCGCCAGACAGGGGGCGTCCACCGGGGAGCTGTTTTTT	CSARQGASTGELFF